These 24 T cell receptor beta chains were all obtained from the same sample, sequenced in a study of chemoradiotherapy in HPV16-positive cancers. Only in-frame clones appear in the TCRdb table, and some are missing; sequencing was by immunoSEQ multiplex PCR. The sample includes some 30,000 clones, 84% seen only once; the top ten take approximately 5%. This specimen consisted of blood, obtained from a patient who underwent chemoradiotherapy. Source of these receptors: a human donor with HPV-associated anogenital cancer.

The chain combines TRBV27 with TRBJ1-2, with 10 nucleotides matching TRBD1. V shed 3 bases, J shed 8 bases, and the junction held 6 bases outside the gene matches. This CDR3 region has 14 residues. Germline values: CDR1 MNHEY, CDR2 SMNVEV (reference sequence). The CDR3 loop reads CASSFGTGERGYTF. DNA for the CDR3: TGTGCCAGCAGTTTTGGGACAGGGGAGAGGGGCTACACCTTC.

The chain carries TRBV11-2 and TRBJ2-1; TRBD2 matches 8 bases. The CDR3 spans 15 residues. V dropped 3 bases and J dropped 8; count of bases not matched to a gene: 9. Germline V gene data show CDR1 as SGHAT and CDR2 as FQNNGV. The CDR3 here is CASSFGTSELDEQFF. For the CDR3, the DNA is TGTGCCAGCAGCTTCGGGACTAGTGAATTGGATGAGCAGTTCTTC.

The chain carries TRBV2 and TRBJ1-2; D is unclear. Germline V gives CDR1 SNHLY, CDR2 FYNNEI. V lost 5 bases and J 7 bases, leaving 11 bases between the germline ends. There are 12 residues in the CDR3. CDR3 loop: CASSSSLSGYTF. In DNA form, the CDR3 reads TGTGCCAGCAGTTCCTCTCTAAGTGGCTACACCTTC. The full variable domain, with the rest looked up from reference TRBV2 and TRBJ1-2, is EPEVTQTPSHQVTQMGQEVILRCVPISNHLYFYWYRQILGQKVEFLVSFYNNEISEKSEIFDDQFSVERPDGSNFTLKIRSTKLEDSAMYFCASSSSLSGYTFGSGTRLTVV.

V usage is TRBV5-1 and J usage is TRBJ1-3; D might be TRBD1 (5 bases). Trimming removed 0 bases from V and 1 base from J, with 14 bases in between. CDR1 and CDR2 from the germline V gene are SGHRS and YFSETQ. CDR3 length equals 17 residues. In DNA form, the CDR3 reads TGCGCCAGCAGCTTGGAGCCGTCAGGGACTTCTGGAAACACCATATATTTT. The encoded protein is CASSLEPSGTSGNTIYF.

The chain combines TRBV6-5 with TRBJ2-5, with 13 bases matching TRBD2. The CDR3 has 15 amino acids. After removal of 7 bases from V and 5 bases from J, the junction contained 7 bases not matched to a gene. Germline V gives CDR1 MNHEY, CDR2 SVGAGI. The CDR3 is CASTTSGGASETQYF. Here the CDR3 DNA reads TGTGCCAGCACCACTAGCGGGGGGGCCTCGGAGACCCAGTACTTC.

CDR3 sequence reads: CASSVGGRGVIDGELFF. CDR3 nucleotides: TGTGCCAGCAGCGTGGGGGGAAGGGGCGTAATAGACGGGGAGCTGTTTTTT. The chain couples TRBV9 to TRBJ2-2, with D possibly TRBD2 on 6 matching bases. The CDR3 length is 17 residues. CDR1 is SGDLS and CDR2 is YYNGEE in the germline V gene. Trimming cost V 2 bases and J 7 bases, with 21 bases left between them.

This chain joins TRBV30 and TRBJ2-7, with TRBD2 as a possible D gene (6 bases). The CDR3 covers 14 residues. Germline V lookup: CDR1 GTSNPN, CDR2 SVGIG (reference sequence). Trimming removed 3 bases at V and 1 base at J, with 13 bases between. CDR3 sequence (DNA): TGTGCCTGGAGGGTCCGGGGGTCATCCTACGAGCAGTACTTC. This translates into CAWRVRGSSYEQYF.

The V gene is TRBV6-8, the J gene TRBJ1-1; 7 nucleotides align to TRBD1. J lost 7 bases, V lost 6 bases, and 5 bases had no gene match. The CDR3 covers 12 residues. CDR1 is MNHGY and CDR2 is SAAAGT in the germline V gene. CDR3 in DNA: TGTGCCAGCAGAATACAGGGGATTGAAGCTTTCTTT. As protein: CASRIQGIEAFF.

V and J are TRBV11-2 and TRBJ1-3; 7 nucleotides match TRBD1. In germline, CDR1 is SGHAT, CDR2 FQNNGV. Germline trimming cut 3 bases from V and 4 bases from J; bases unmatched to any gene: 6. The CDR3 totals 15 residues. CDR3 in amino acids: CASSLEGAQGNTIYF. The CDR3 bases are TGTGCCAGCAGCTTGGAGGGGGCGCAAGGAAACACCATATATTTT.

The chain has TRBV7-9 and TRBJ2-2; 12 bases line up with TRBD1. This CDR3 is built from 16 residues. CDR1 and CDR2 from the germline V gene are SEHNR and FQNEAQ (reference sequence). V was pared by 5 bases and J by 7 bases, with 8 bases of the junction left unmatched. CDR3 amino acids: CASSPGQGATGGELFF. CDR3 nucleotides: TGTGCCAGCAGCCCGGGACAGGGGGCGACGGGCGGGGAGCTGTTTTTT.

This rearrangement joins TRBV5-6 to TRBJ2-6; 7 positions match TRBD1. Germline lookup yields CDR1 SGHDT and CDR2 YYEEEE. This CDR3 has 17 residues. V gave up 1 base and J gave up 4 bases; unmatched junction bases: 8. The CDR3 loop reads CASSLTRQGPGANVLTF. The CDR3 nucleotides are TGTGCCAGCAGCTTGACAAGACAGGGCCCCGGGGCCAACGTCCTGACTTTC.

The chain joins TRBV7-6 to TRBJ1-1; D is possibly TRBD1 (5 bases). Trimming stripped 2 bases from V and 2 bases from J, with 15 bases between. In germline, CDR1 is SGHVS, CDR2 FNYEAQ. The CDR3 spans 16 residues. Here the CDR3 DNA reads TGTGCCAGCAGCTTACCTCCGGGGCGGACCAACACTGAAGCTTTCTTT. It specifies CASSLPPGRTNTEAFF.

The chain couples TRBV6-1 to TRBJ1-1, with a possible D match to TRBD1 (5 bases). Trimming shortened V by 4 bases and J by 0 bases, and 18 bases separated the two germline ends. Per germline, CDR1 MNHNS and CDR2 SASEGT. The CDR3 is made up of 17 amino acids. CDR3 residues: CASSARGAGFMNTEAFF. CDR3 coding DNA: TGTGCCAGCAGTGCCCGAGGGGCAGGGTTCATGAACACTGAAGCTTTCTTT.

This clone showed up just once. Other DNA sequences in the sample encode the same CDR3. The chain uses TRBV7-9 and TRBJ2-7; D may correspond to TRBD1 or TRBD2 (5 bases each). The CDR3 sequence is 13 residues long. The germline gives CDR1 SEHNR, CDR2 FQNEAQ (reference sequence). V was cut by 3 bases and J by 2 bases, with 8 bases left in between. CDR3 sequence reads: CASSLGTTYEQYV. The CDR3 DNA reads as TGTGCCAGCAGCTTGGGGACGACCTACGAGCAGTACGTC.

The chain recombines TRBV6-1 with TRBJ1-4; unclear D gene. CDR1 is MNHNS and CDR2 is SASEGT in the germline V gene. This CDR3 contains 16 residues. The ends were cut back, 3 bases at V and 8 bases at J, with 19 bases in the middle. CDR3 sequence (DNA): TGTGCCAGCAGTGATGGGGATTACTCCCACGAGGAAAAACTGTTTTTT. Translated: CASSDGDYSHEEKLFF.

The rearrangement joins TRBV5-1 to TRBJ1-1; D is perhaps TRBD1 (5 bases). Germline V gene sequence: CDR1 SGHRS, CDR2 YFSETQ. CDR3 length: 12 residues. V was trimmed by 4 bases and J by 4 bases, leaving 8 bases between them. The CDR3 nucleotides read TGCGCCAGCAGCCCGGGGGTCACTGAAGCTTTCTTT. This gives the protein CASSPGVTEAFF.

V is TRBV6-1 and J is TRBJ2-7; maybe TRBD2 (6 bases). The CDR3 spans 13 residues. The germline V gene has CDR1 MNHNS and CDR2 SASEGT. The ends were cut back, 2 bases at V and 9 bases at J, with 14 bases in the middle. The CDR3 spells CASSEYGTSWQYF. The CDR3 DNA reads as TGTGCCAGCAGTGAATACGGGACTTCGTGGCAGTACTTC.

The V and J genes are TRBV10-3 and TRBJ2-7; 13 bases map to TRBD2. Germline assignment: CDR1 ENHRY and CDR2 SYGVKD. The CDR3 has 13 residues. The V segment lost 9 bases and the J segment 4 bases; nucleotides outside the gene matches: 3. CDR3 residues: CAIRTSGGYEQYF. The CDR3 nucleotides are TGTGCCATTCGGACTAGCGGGGGTTACGAGCAGTACTTC.

The CDR3: CASSVGDRATDTQYF. The CDR3 DNA sequence: TGTGCCAGTAGTGTTGGGGACAGGGCAACAGATACGCAGTATTTT. The J gene is TRBJ2-3, the V gene TRBV19; TRBD1 aligns across 9 bases. The CDR3 consists of 15 residues. Germline V gene lookup returns CDR1 LNHDA and CDR2 SQIVND (reference sequence). V was pared by 5 bases and J by 3 bases, with 6 bases of the junction left unmatched. Complete variable domain (other parts from reference TRBV19 and TRBJ2-3): DGGITQSPKYLFRKEGQNVTLSCEQNLNHDAMYWYRQDPGQGLRLIYYSQIVNDFQKGDIAEGYSVSREKKESFPLTVTSAQKNPTAFYLCASSVGDRATDTQYFGPGTRLTVL.

The J gene is TRBJ1-4, the V gene TRBV4-1; 8 positions agree with TRBD1. Germline V gives CDR1 MGHRA, CDR2 YSYEKL. V was clipped by 1 base and J by 5 bases; unmatched bases: 12. The CDR3 runs to 18 residues. Written as DNA, the CDR3 is TGCGCCAGCAGCCAAGTCAGCAGGGGGCTTACATCGAATGAAAAACTGTTTTTT. Protein sequence: CASSQVSRGLTSNEKLFF.

V usage is TRBV6-1 and J usage is TRBJ1-5; the match to TRBD1 covers 7 bases. This CDR3 spans 13 amino acids. With V trimmed by 4 bases and J by 8 bases, 5 bases remained unmatched. The V gene's germline CDR1 is MNHNS and CDR2 SASEGT. CDR3 sequence: CASSAFRGEPQHF. CDR3 DNA sequence: TGTGCCAGCAGTGCGTTCAGGGGGGAGCCCCAGCATTTT.

V usage is TRBV19 and J usage is TRBJ2-1, with D possibly TRBD2 on 6 matching bases. This CDR3 has 15 amino acids. V dropped 4 bases and J dropped 7 bases, with 17 bases sitting between them. Germline CDR1 and CDR2: LNHDA and SQIVND (reference sequence). The CDR3, as DNA: TGTGCCAGTAGTACCTCACCCAGCGCGGGAAATGAGCAGTTCTTC. This codes for CASSTSPSAGNEQFF.

This rearrangement joins TRBV7-2 to TRBJ1-4, with D tentatively TRBD1 (5 bases). This CDR3 is 14 amino acids long. Trimming left V 2 bases short and J 8 bases short, with 12 bases between. CDR1 and CDR2 (germline): SGHTA, FQGNSA. The CDR3 DNA sequence: TGTGCCAGCAGCTTAATGGGGGAGGGGGAAAAACTGTTTTTT. Protein product: CASSLMGEGEKLFF. Looking up the rest from reference TRBV7-2 and TRBJ1-4 gives the full variable domain: GAGVSQSPSNKVTEKGKDVELRCDPISGHTALYWYRQSLGQGLEFLIYFQGNSAPDKSGLPSDRFSAERTGGSVSTLTIQRTQQEDSAVYLCASSLMGEGEKLFFGSGTQLSVL.

CDR3 in amino acids: CASSQGAWGNYGYTF. The CDR3 nucleotides are TGTGCCAGCAGCCAGGGGGCATGGGGGAACTATGGCTACACCTTC. The chain is built from TRBV14 and TRBJ1-2; the D gene is possibly TRBD1 (6 bases). From germline, CDR1 is SGHDN and CDR2 FVKESK. CDR3 length equals 15 residues. Trimming shortened V by 3 bases and J by 2 bases, and 13 bases separated the two germline ends.